This T cell receptor beta chain was sequenced in a study of vaccination and CD4 T cells after COVID-19. Germline values: CDR1 DFQATT, CDR2 SNEGSKA (reference sequence). The CDR3 has 14 residues. Treatment specified: roughly 11-day PBMC culture with coronavirus spike peptide pools or control peptides (ViraFEST assay). This clonotype turned up a few times. The antigen remains undetermined. Cultured CD4+ T cells had their DNA profiled by the Oncomine TCR Beta short-read assay. Each CDR3 protein gets one entry after TCRdb re-called the PCR reads with MiXCR. This sample has about 20,000 distinct CDR3 sequences, with less than 70% found just once.

The clonotype was recovered from a human donor who had recovered from COVID-19. V and J are TRBV20-1 and TRBJ1-5; 10 bases line up with TRBD1. Sequenced material: CD4+ T cells from blood, cultured in vitro. Here the CDR3 reads CSIQDRGQGQPQHF. In nucleotides, the CDR3 is TGCAGCATCCAAGACAGGGGGCAGGGTCAGCCCCAGCATTTT.